This T cell receptor beta chain was obtained from a study of regulatory T cells in long-lasting Graves disease. Germline-derived CDR1 and CDR2 are MDHEN and SYDVKM. This CDR3 is built from 13 residues. The ends were cut back, 6 bases at V and 3 bases at J, with 9 bases in the middle. Investigators prepared the TCR beta libraries by applying iRepertoire HTBI primers and Arm-PCR of CDR3 regions. TCRdb ran MiXCR on the multiplex PCR reads and lists one entry per CDR3 protein. The table shows approximately 350,000 distinct CDR3 sequences, with about 16% occurring only once. As for time point: newly diagnosed GD, antithyroid drugs for less than 3 months. Generation of the TCR library employed RNA extracted from PBMCs. These data are also associated with another study on T cells in Graves' hyperthyroidism and ophthalmopathy. As reported in that work: It was a median around 6 months before onset that the model predicted ophthalmopathy.

This sequence was found in a woman aged 18-29 years with Graves disease. Sequencing used peripheral blood mononuclear cells (PBMCs), obtained at new diagnosis, from a patient treated with antithyroid drugs. This chain joins TRBV28 and TRBJ1-5; no clear D gene. The chain's CDR3 is CASSRGLNQPQHF. In DNA, the CDR3 is TGTGCCAGCAGCCGGGGTCTCAATCAGCCCCAGCATTTT.